These 22 T cell receptor beta chains came from one sample sequenced in a study of blood T cell repertoires in COVID-19. Repertoires were generated with immunoSEQ multiplex PCR, while TCRdb's copy carries only in-frame clones and drops some. In the table there are 160,000 or so clones, more than 90% of which are singletons. The sequencing sample was made of peripheral blood. All receptors derive from a man aged 60 to 69 with active or convalescent COVID-19.

The rearrangement joins TRBV10-3 to TRBJ2-1, with unresolved D. The CDR3 is 16 residues long. Germline-derived CDR1 and CDR2 are ENHRY and SYGVKD. The V end was cut by 3 bases, the J end by 0 bases, with 12 bases between. The CDR3 is CAISDVVMSSYNEQFF. The CDR3 coding sequence is TGTGCCATCAGTGATGTCGTTATGAGCTCCTACAATGAGCAGTTCTTC.

The chain couples TRBV7-9 to TRBJ2-7; 11 positions match TRBD2. Germline CDR1 and CDR2: SEHNR and FQNEAQ (reference sequence). Trimming took 4 bases from V and 2 from J; bases not matched to a gene: 7. The CDR3 extends over 16 amino acids. The CDR3 bases are TGTGCCAGCAGCTACGGGCTAGCGGGAGGCCCCTACGAGCAGTACTTC. Amino acid sequence: CASSYGLAGGPYEQYF.

J is TRBJ1-2 and V is TRBV19, with 10 bases aligning to TRBD1. The junction had 2 bases not matched to a gene; V was cut back by 2 bases and J by 2 bases. Germline CDR1 is LNHDA and CDR2 is SQIVND (reference sequence). There are 15 residues in the CDR3. CDR3 sequence reads: CASSIPDRGNYGYTF. CDR3 nucleotides: TGTGCCAGTAGTATACCGGACAGGGGGAACTATGGCTACACCTTC.

V gene TRBV3-1 (or the pseudogene TRBV3-2) combines with J gene TRBJ2-1; TRBD2 matches at 12 bases. The CDR3 runs to 16 residues. V gave up 4 bases and J gave up 3 bases; unmatched junction bases: 4. In germline, CDR1 is LGHDT, CDR2 YNNKEL (reference sequence). In DNA form, the CDR3 reads TGTGCCAGCAGCCGGGGACTAGCGGGTAGCTACAATGAGCAGTTCTTC. It codes for CASSRGLAGSYNEQFF.

The chain links TRBV6-1 to TRBJ1-2; D may be TRBD1 (6 bases). CDR1 and CDR2 (germline): MNHNS, SASEGT. V shed 1 base and J shed 4 bases, with 22 bases lying between them. The CDR3 runs 18 residues. The CDR3 nucleotides are TGTGCCAGCAGTGAAGGTCTCCGAATGGACAGCTTCTTCTATGGCTACACCTTC. Translated, it gives CASSEGLRMDSFFYGYTF.

This clone came up a few times. This sequence joins TRBV19 and TRBJ1-1; TRBD1 matches 8 bases. The germline gives CDR1 LNHDA, CDR2 SQIVND (reference sequence). The CDR3 has 14 amino acids. V shed 6 bases and J 1 base; nucleotides not matched to a gene: 4. CDR3 protein: CASRGTGGNTEAFF. In nucleotides, the CDR3 is TGTGCCAGTAGAGGGACAGGAGGGAACACTGAAGCTTTCTTT.

The genes are TRBV27 and TRBJ1-1; D unresolved. CDR1 is MNHEY, CDR2 SMNVEV, per germline (reference sequence). The CDR3 is 13 amino acids. Trimming cost V 2 bases and J 5 bases, with 9 bases left between them. The CDR3 loop is CASSLSTGTEAFF. The CDR3 region has the DNA TGTGCCAGCAGTTTAAGCACGGGGACTGAAGCTTTCTTT.

The chain couples TRBV7-6 to TRBJ2-7, with 8 bases identical to TRBD1. The germline CDR1 and CDR2 sequences are SGHVS and FNYEAQ. This CDR3 comprises 15 residues. After removal of 5 bases from V and 2 bases from J, the junction contained 8 bases not matched to a gene. The DNA for the CDR3 is TGTGCCAGCAGCACTCCGGGACAGGAAGCCTACGAGCAGTACTTC. Its protein is CASSTPGQEAYEQYF.

The V gene is TRBV28, the J gene TRBJ1-6; D possibly corresponds to TRBD1 (6 bases). V lost 4 bases and J 7 bases, leaving 14 bases between the germline ends. The length of the CDR3 is 15 residues. From germline, CDR1 is MDHEN and CDR2 SYDVKM. CDR3 sequence: CASSSITGNNSPLHF. In nucleotides, the CDR3 is TGTGCCAGCAGTTCCATAACAGGGAACAATTCACCCCTCCACTTT.

The rearrangement links TRBV6-5 to TRBJ1-5; D might be TRBD1 (5 bases). V lost 2 bases and J lost 8, with 13 bases in between. CDR1 and CDR2 (germline): MNHEY, SVGAGI. CDR3 length: 14 residues. This CDR3 is CASSYGGTLEPQHF. CDR3 DNA: TGTGCCAGCAGTTACGGGGGGACTTTGGAGCCCCAGCATTTT.

The chain recombines TRBV10-3 with TRBJ2-1; no clear D gene. Germline values: CDR1 ENHRY, CDR2 SYGVKD. This CDR3 comprises 13 residues. V was cut by 11 bases and J by 2 bases, with 13 bases left in between. CDR3 in amino acids: CASRIAPYNEQFF. CDR3 coding DNA: TGTGCCTCCCGGATAGCTCCCTACAATGAGCAGTTCTTC.

The genes are TRBV18 and TRBJ1-1; 7 bases map to TRBD1. V was clipped by 2 bases and J by 6 bases; unmatched bases: 3. The CDR3 runs to 13 residues. Per the germline V gene, CDR1 is KGHSH and CDR2 is LQKENI. The DNA of the CDR3 is TGTGCCAGCTCACCAACAGGGGTATCTGAAGCTTTCTTT. It translates to CASSPTGVSEAFF.

This clone was counted once. The chain employs TRBV27 and TRBJ2-7; 9 nucleotides agree with TRBD2. V lost 5 bases, J lost 4 bases, and 15 bases stayed unmatched. The germline CDR1 and CDR2 sequences are MNHEY and SMNVEV (reference sequence). The CDR3 totals 17 residues. CDR3 residues: CASSRQGTLAGDYEQYF. The DNA for the CDR3 is TGTGCCAGCAGTAGACAGGGCACCTTAGCGGGGGATTACGAGCAGTACTTC.

This chain joins TRBV7-9 and TRBJ1-1, with D hard to call. Germline V gene data show CDR1 as SEHNR and CDR2 as FQNEAQ (reference sequence). Trimming shortened V by 1 base and J by 1 base, and 7 bases separated the two germline ends. This CDR3 is 14 amino acids long. The CDR3 nucleotides read TGTGCCAGCAGCTTAGGAGGGAGGAACACTGAAGCTTTCTTT. Protein product: CASSLGGRNTEAFF.

V is TRBV19 and J is TRBJ1-5, with a weak D call TRBD1 (6 bases). CDR3 size: 17 residues. The germline V gene has CDR1 LNHDA and CDR2 SQIVND (reference sequence). Trimming pared 1 base from V and 4 bases from J, leaving 17 bases between. In nucleotides, the CDR3 is TGTGCCAGTAGTATAGGGACAGAAAAGTTTAGGAATCAGCCCCAGCATTTT. Translated, it gives CASSIGTEKFRNQPQHF.

V usage is TRBV5-1 and J usage is TRBJ1-4; D possibly corresponds to TRBD1 (5 bases). The V end was cut by 4 bases, the J end by 3 bases, with 10 bases between. The germline V gene has CDR1 SGHRS and CDR2 YFSETQ. CDR3 size: 14 residues. The CDR3 DNA follows: TGCGCCAGCAGCCCCTTCAGGGCTAATGAAAAACTGTTTTTT. Its translation: CASSPFRANEKLFF.

The V and J genes are TRBV7-9 and TRBJ2-1; 9 nucleotides match TRBD2. With V trimmed by 5 bases and J by 8 bases, 7 bases remained unmatched. This CDR3 comprises 14 residues. Germline CDR1 SEHNR, CDR2 FQNEAQ (reference sequence). This CDR3 reads CASSPGTSLHEQFF. The CDR3 DNA is TGTGCCAGCAGCCCCGGGACTAGCCTCCATGAGCAGTTCTTC.

The chain joins TRBV27 to TRBJ1-2; 10 nucleotides line up with TRBD1. J gave up 5 bases and V 4 bases, and 10 bases lay outside the gene matches. The CDR3 covers 16 residues. CDR1 MNHEY and CDR2 SMNVEV come from the germline V gene (reference sequence). CDR3 sequence: CASSSPGTGALYGYTF. CDR3 in DNA: TGTGCCAGCAGTTCACCGGGGACAGGGGCTTTATATGGCTACACCTTC.

V and J are TRBV5-4 and TRBJ1-2; D is undetermined. The CDR3 extends over 15 amino acids. Trimming stripped 0 bases from V and 0 bases from J, with 9 bases between. Germline values: CDR1 SGHNT, CDR2 YYREEE (reference sequence). The DNA for the CDR3 is TGTGCCAGCAGCTTGGGACAAACAACTAACTATGGCTACACCTTC. Protein product: CASSLGQTTNYGYTF. Drawing the rest from reference TRBV5-4 and TRBJ1-2, the complete variable domain is ETGVTQSPTHLIKTRGQQVTLRCSSQSGHNTVSWYQQALGQGPQFIFQYYREEENGRGNFPPRFSGLQFPNYSSELNVNALELDDSALYLCASSLGQTTNYGYTFGSGTRLTVV.

The CDR3 DNA follows: TGTGCCAGTAGCTACAGGGTGAGATCTGAAGCTTTCTTT. Residues: CASSYRVRSEAFF. J is TRBJ1-1 and V is TRBV19; a possible D gene is TRBD1 (6 bases). This CDR3 spans 13 amino acids. The germline V gene encodes CDR1 LNHDA and CDR2 SQIVND (reference sequence). V lost 6 bases and J 6 bases, leaving 14 bases between the germline ends.

The chain couples TRBV5-1 to TRBJ1-1, with TRBD1 matching 8 bases. Per the germline V gene, CDR1 is SGHRS and CDR2 is YFSETQ. The CDR3 runs 15 residues. The J segment lost 3 bases and the V segment lost 1 base, leaving 5 bases of the junction unmatched. CDR3 DNA: TGCGCCAGCAGCTTGTCCCGACAGGGGCACACTGAAGCTTTCTTT. Its translation is CASSLSRQGHTEAFF.

This clone appeared a few times. The chain links TRBV19 to TRBJ1-5, with D unclear. CDR1 and CDR2 from the germline V gene are LNHDA and SQIVND (reference sequence). This CDR3 region has 14 residues. Trimming removed 6 bases at V and 0 bases at J, with 9 bases between. The CDR3 loop is CASSIDNSNQPQHF. DNA of the CDR3: TGTGCCAGTAGCATCGACAATAGCAATCAGCCCCAGCATTTT.